Shown below are 27 T cell receptor beta chains from a single sample sequenced in a study of Ad26.COV2.S vaccination and SARS-CoV-2 variants. Sequenced by immunoSEQ multiplex PCR; TCRdb stores in-frame clones only, minus some. The profile shows about 450,000 clones, 89% of them singletons. Treatment reported: roughly 19 received Ad26.COV2.S at low or high dose, single or two shots; a few received placebo; per-sample allocation not given. Sample collection was performed on day 63 after the first vaccine or placebo injection. The material was peripheral blood, obtained in a trial of Ad26.COV2.S vaccine versus placebo. The receptors here all came from a person aged 18 to 59 who received the Ad26.COV2.S COVID-19 vaccine or a placebo.

The V gene is TRBV27, the J gene TRBJ1-3; 8 bases match TRBD1. J was trimmed by 8 bases and V by 4 bases; bases with no gene match: 4. The V gene's germline CDR1 is MNHEY and CDR2 SMNVEV (reference sequence). This CDR3 has 13 amino acids. In DNA, the CDR3 is TGTGCCAGCAGTTGGACAGGGAGAGACACCATATATTTT. Its translation is CASSWTGRDTIYF.

This chain connects TRBV30 to TRBJ2-1; D not resolved. With 5 bases removed from V and 8 bases from J, the gap between germline ends came to 16 bases. This CDR3 spans 13 amino acids. Germline V gene sequence: CDR1 GTSNPN, CDR2 SVGIG (reference sequence). The CDR3 spells CAWGRREVDEQFF. The CDR3 nucleotides are TGTGCCTGGGGCCGAAGGGAAGTAGATGAGCAGTTCTTC.

The gene calls are TRBV6-5 and TRBJ2-1; weak D call: TRBD2 (6 bases). Per the germline V gene, CDR1 is MNHEY and CDR2 is SVGAGI. The germline V and J ends were trimmed by 7 bases and 10 bases, with 17 bases remaining between them. This CDR3 spans 13 amino acids. CDR3 nucleotide sequence: TGTGCCAGCACCTATACACCCGGGGGAGAGCAGTTCTTC. Amino acids: CASTYTPGGEQFF.

This clone has just a few counts. The CDR3 bases are TGTGCCAGCAGCCTCGGACAGGGGGCAAAGGACACTGAAGCTTTCTTT. Protein product: CASSLGQGAKDTEAFF. This sequence joins TRBV7-3 and TRBJ1-1; the match to TRBD1 covers 11 bases. The CDR3 sequence is 16 residues long. The junction had 8 bases not matched to a gene; V was cut back by 5 bases and J by 3 bases. Germline-derived CDR1 and CDR2 are SGHTA and FQGTGA. The full variable domain, with the rest looked up from reference TRBV7-3 and TRBJ1-1, is GAGVSQTPSNKVTEKGKYVELRCDPISGHTALYWYRQSLGQGPEFLIYFQGTGAADDSGLPNDRFFAVRPEGSVSTLKIQRTERGDSAVYLCASSLGQGAKDTEAFFGQGTRLTVV.

The chain recombines TRBV18 with TRBJ2-5; no definite D call. This CDR3 has 13 residues. The germline V gene encodes CDR1 KGHSH and CDR2 LQKENI. Between the trimmed V and J ends, which lost 3 bases and 1 base, there was a span of 6 bases. As DNA, the CDR3 is TGTGCCAGCTCACCGCTGATCCAAGAGACCCAGTACTTC. The encoded protein is CASSPLIQETQYF. The whole variable domain, filled in from reference TRBV18 and TRBJ2-5, reads NAGVMQNPRHLVRRRGQEARLRCSPMKGHSHVYWYRQLPEEGLKFMVYLQKENIIDESGMPKERFSAEFPKEGPSILRIQQVVRGDSAAYFCASSPLIQETQYFGPGTRLLVL.

This chain connects TRBV4-3 to TRBJ2-5; tentatively, D is TRBD1 or TRBD2 (5 bases each). This CDR3 has 15 residues. The germline gives CDR1 LGHNA, CDR2 YSLEER. V lost 4 bases and J lost 0, with 12 bases in between. Here the CDR3 DNA reads TGCGCCAGCAGCCTGGGACGGACCTACCAAGAGACCCAGTACTTC. Protein: CASSLGRTYQETQYF.

V and J are TRBV4-2 and TRBJ2-5; 10 bases fit TRBD1. Germline CDR1 reads LGHNA; CDR2 reads YNFKEQ. This CDR3 spans 14 amino acids. V shed 5 bases, J shed 6 bases, and the junction held 6 bases outside the gene matches. This CDR3 is CASSGTGVTKTQYF. The CDR3 DNA reads as TGTGCCAGCAGCGGGACAGGGGTTACGAAGACCCAGTACTTC.

This chain joins TRBV5-1 and TRBJ2-1; D gene unclear. Trimming pared 0 bases from V and 4 bases from J, leaving 8 bases between. This CDR3 spans 14 amino acids. CDR1 is SGHRS, CDR2 YFSETQ, per germline. CDR3 DNA: TGCGCCAGCAGCTTGGATGAGCTGTACAATGAGCAGTTCTTC. This codes for CASSLDELYNEQFF.

The chain has TRBV4-3 and TRBJ1-6; no reliable D call. V lost 0 bases and J 0 bases, leaving 24 bases between the germline ends. The CDR3 consists of 22 residues. Germline CDR1 reads LGHNA; CDR2 reads YSLEER. The CDR3 protein is CASSQDSLPDLEVSSYNSPLHF. The CDR3 nucleotides read TGCGCCAGCAGCCAAGATTCGTTGCCAGACTTAGAAGTAAGCTCCTATAATTCACCCCTCCACTTT.

The J gene is TRBJ2-1, the V gene TRBV4-2; 9 nucleotides agree with TRBD2. The CDR3 loop spans 16 amino acids. Germline V gene data show CDR1 as LGHNA and CDR2 as YNFKEQ. V lost 1 base to trimming and J lost 4 bases; unmatched junction nucleotides: 5. The CDR3 protein is CASSQGGGRGYNEQFF. The DNA of the CDR3 is TGTGCCAGCAGCCAAGGAGGCGGGAGGGGATACAATGAGCAGTTCTTC.

The chain has TRBV11-2 and TRBJ2-5, with D possibly called TRBD1 or TRBD2 (7 bases each). Germline V gene sequence: CDR1 SGHAT, CDR2 FQNNGV. The CDR3 is 15 residues long. Trimming pared 5 bases from V and 2 bases from J, leaving 15 bases between. The CDR3 region is CASSQGGYTQETQYF. CDR3 DNA sequence: TGTGCCAGCAGCCAGGGGGGGTATACTCAAGAGACCCAGTACTTC.

The chain employs TRBV6-1 and TRBJ2-6; 7 bases line up with TRBD1. Germline V lookup: CDR1 MNHNS, CDR2 SASEGT. V was clipped by 2 bases and J by 3 bases; unmatched bases: 4. The CDR3 totals 16 residues. As DNA, the CDR3 is TGTGCCAGCAGTGAACACAGGGGATTTGGGGCCAACGTCCTGACTTTC. This gives the protein CASSEHRGFGANVLTF.

The J gene is TRBJ2-1, the V gene TRBV4-2; 10 positions match TRBD2. The trim removed 0 bases at V and 13 bases at J, leaving 3 bases unmatched. Germline values: CDR1 LGHNA, CDR2 YNFKEQ. The CDR3 has 13 residues. DNA for the CDR3: TGTGCCAGCAGCCAAGATGCTAGCGGGGGTCAGTTCTTC. It yields the protein CASSQDASGGQFF.

The V gene is TRBV9, the J gene TRBJ2-3, with a possible D match to TRBD2 (6 bases). CDR3 length: 15 residues. V was trimmed by 1 base and J by 2 bases, leaving 11 bases between them. Germline CDR1 is SGDLS and CDR2 is YYNGEE. In DNA form, the CDR3 reads TGTGCCAGCAGCGTATGGAGGGCCTCCACAGATACGCAGTATTTT. Translated, it gives CASSVWRASTDTQYF.

V and J are TRBV2 and TRBJ2-7, with 7 bases that match TRBD2. Trimming took 4 bases from V and 2 from J; bases not matched to a gene: 20. Germline V CDR1 and CDR2: SNHLY, FYNNEI. The CDR3 has 19 residues. The CDR3 sequence is CASSARGASSRGSPYEQYF. In nucleotides, the CDR3 is TGTGCCAGCAGTGCCCGAGGGGCCTCCTCGCGGGGGTCCCCCTACGAGCAGTACTTC.

The V call is TRBV30, the J call TRBJ2-5; tentative D call: TRBD1 (7 bases). Germline values: CDR1 GTSNPN, CDR2 SVGIG (reference sequence). V lost 2 bases and J lost 3, with 16 bases in between. This CDR3 spans 15 amino acids. The CDR3 DNA follows: TGTGCCTGGAGTCCCGGCGGGACAGCTAAAGAGACCCAGTACTTC. It codes for CAWSPGGTAKETQYF.

The V gene is TRBV5-1, the J gene TRBJ1-1, with D unclear. CDR1 SGHRS and CDR2 YFSETQ come from the germline V gene. V was trimmed by 0 bases and J by 0 bases, leaving 6 bases between them. The CDR3 is 14 amino acids. Here the CDR3 reads CASSLGTMNTEAFF. In DNA form, the CDR3 reads TGCGCCAGCAGCTTGGGGACCATGAACACTGAAGCTTTCTTT.

This chain joins TRBV2 and TRBJ2-7; TRBD1 might be the D (5 bases). The CDR3 is 13 amino acids. Per the germline V gene, CDR1 is SNHLY and CDR2 is FYNNEI. V lost 6 bases to trimming and J lost 6 bases, with 15 bases between them. CDR3 nucleotides: TGTGCCAGCAGAGGGGATCCCTCGCTCGAGCAGTACTTC. Translated, it gives CASRGDPSLEQYF.

The V call is TRBV11-3, the J call TRBJ1-6; D ambiguous. The CDR3 sequence is 15 residues long. V lost 1 base to trimming and J lost 4 bases, with 8 bases between them. Looked up from germline, CDR1 is SGHNT and CDR2 is YENEEA. In DNA, the CDR3 is TGTGCCAGCAGCTTAGGAAGTTTTTATAATTCACCCCTCCACTTT. This encodes CASSLGSFYNSPLHF.

The table lists this clone with a count of one. The chain joins TRBV6-2 or TRBV6-3 to TRBJ1-5, with D tentatively TRBD1 (5 bases). The CDR3 contains 15 residues. Germline-derived CDR1 and CDR2 are MNHEY and SVGEGT. The V and J ends lost 2 bases and 5 bases respectively, with 13 bases between them. The CDR3 DNA reads TGTGCCAGCAGTTACAGTCCCGGGGGGGATCAGCCCCAGCATTTT. The encoded protein is CASSYSPGGDQPQHF.

V usage is TRBV5-1 and J usage is TRBJ2-5, with no clear D. V was pared by 5 bases and J by 4 bases, with 15 bases between. Germline loops: CDR1 SGHRS, CDR2 YFSETQ. The CDR3 is made up of 14 amino acids. CDR3 nucleotide sequence: TGCGCCAGCAGTTTGATGGGTCACGGAGAGACCCAGTACTTC. As protein: CASSLMGHGETQYF.

The rearrangement uses TRBV6-5 and TRBJ2-7, with D tentatively TRBD2 (5 bases). Looked up from germline, CDR1 is MNHEY and CDR2 is SVGAGI. The CDR3 is made up of 14 amino acids. V lost 5 bases and J lost 0, with 11 bases in between. The CDR3 region is CASSREGASYEQYF. The CDR3 DNA sequence: TGTGCCAGCAGTAGAGAGGGAGCCTCCTACGAGCAGTACTTC.

This chain uses TRBV3-1 (or the pseudogene TRBV3-2) with TRBJ2-1; D unclear. CDR1 LGHDT and CDR2 YNNKEL come from the germline V gene (reference sequence). With 1 base removed from V and 7 bases from J, the gap between germline ends came to 17 bases. CDR3 length: 16 residues. This CDR3 is CASSQGGFLVENEQFF. CDR3 nucleotides: TGTGCCAGCAGCCAAGGAGGATTCCTAGTAGAGAATGAGCAGTTCTTC.

This chain joins TRBV7-9 and TRBJ1-4, with a possible D match to TRBD1 (5 bases). Per germline, CDR1 SEHNR and CDR2 FQNEAQ (reference sequence). Trimming took 4 bases from V and 6 from J, leaving 18 bases between them. The CDR3 runs 16 residues. The CDR3 region is CASSSFGRGTYEKLFF. The CDR3 DNA sequence: TGTGCCAGCAGCTCCTTTGGGCGGGGGACTTATGAAAAACTGTTTTTT.

This chain links TRBV3-1 (or the pseudogene TRBV3-2) with TRBJ2-3; TRBD2 matches at 7 bases. Trimming at V came to 3 bases and at J to 5 bases, leaving 11 bases not matched to a gene. The CDR3 is 16 residues long. CDR1 and CDR2 (germline): LGHDT, YNNKEL (reference sequence). In nucleotides, the CDR3 is TGTGCCAGCAGCCATAGTGCAAGGCGGGGGATAGATACGCAGTATTTT. Translation gives CASSHSARRGIDTQYF.

The CDR3 sequence is CASSVGRVEYSPLHF. The DNA for the CDR3 is TGTGCCAGCAGCGTTGGCAGGGTTGAGTATTCACCCCTCCACTTT. This chain links TRBV3-1 (or the pseudogene TRBV3-2) with TRBJ1-6; TRBD1 is a possible D gene (5 bases). V lost 5 bases and J 8 bases, leaving 16 bases between the germline ends. The CDR3 consists of 15 residues. Germline lookup yields CDR1 LGHDT and CDR2 YNNKEL (reference sequence).

This rearrangement joins TRBV15 to TRBJ1-2, with D possibly TRBD1 on 5 matching bases. The germline V and J ends were trimmed by 3 bases and 4 bases, with 12 bases remaining between them. Looked up from germline, CDR1 is LNHNV and CDR2 is YYDKDF (reference sequence). The CDR3 totals 14 residues. CDR3 in amino acids: CATSRGQIGYGYTF. CDR3 nucleotide sequence: TGTGCCACCAGCAGGGGGCAGATTGGCTATGGCTACACCTTC. The variable domain in full, with the rest retrieved from reference TRBV15 and TRBJ1-2, is DAMVIQNPRYQVTQFGKPVTLSCSQTLNHNVMYWYQQKSSQAPKLLFHYYDKDFNNEADTPDNFQSRRPNTSFCFLDIRSPGLGDTAMYLCATSRGQIGYGYTFGSGTRLTVV.